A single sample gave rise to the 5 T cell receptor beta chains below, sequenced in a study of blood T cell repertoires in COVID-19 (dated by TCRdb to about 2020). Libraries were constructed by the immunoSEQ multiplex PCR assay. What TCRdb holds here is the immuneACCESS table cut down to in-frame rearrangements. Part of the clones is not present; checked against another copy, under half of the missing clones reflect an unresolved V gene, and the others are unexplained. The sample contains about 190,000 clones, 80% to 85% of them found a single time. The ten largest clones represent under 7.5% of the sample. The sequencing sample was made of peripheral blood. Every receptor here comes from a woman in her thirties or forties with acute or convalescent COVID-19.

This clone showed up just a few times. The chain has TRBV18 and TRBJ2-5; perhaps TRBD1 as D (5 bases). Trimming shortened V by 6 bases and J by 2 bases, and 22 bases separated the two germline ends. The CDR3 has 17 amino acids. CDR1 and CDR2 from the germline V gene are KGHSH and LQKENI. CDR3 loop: CASSLSEWEGVQETQYF. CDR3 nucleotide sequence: TGTGCCAGCTCCCTGTCTGAGTGGGAAGGGGTACAAGAGACCCAGTACTTC.

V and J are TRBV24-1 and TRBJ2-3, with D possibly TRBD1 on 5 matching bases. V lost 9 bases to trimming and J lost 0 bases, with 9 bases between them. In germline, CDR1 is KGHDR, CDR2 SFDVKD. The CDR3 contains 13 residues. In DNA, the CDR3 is TGTGCCACCCAGGGTGCTAGCACAGATACGCAGTATTTT. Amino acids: CATQGASTDTQYF.

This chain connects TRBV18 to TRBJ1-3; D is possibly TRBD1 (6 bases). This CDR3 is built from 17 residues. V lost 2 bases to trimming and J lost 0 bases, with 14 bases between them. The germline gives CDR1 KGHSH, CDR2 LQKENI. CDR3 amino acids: CASSPTGGQSSGNTIYF. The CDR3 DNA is TGTGCCAGCTCACCAACGGGGGGACAAAGCTCTGGAAACACCATATATTTT.

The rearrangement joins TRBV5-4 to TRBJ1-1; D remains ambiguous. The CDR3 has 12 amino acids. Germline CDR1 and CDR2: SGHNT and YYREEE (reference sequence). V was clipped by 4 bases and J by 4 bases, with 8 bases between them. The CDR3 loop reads CASSRGFTEAFF. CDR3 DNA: TGTGCCAGCAGCCGAGGGTTCACTGAAGCTTTCTTT.

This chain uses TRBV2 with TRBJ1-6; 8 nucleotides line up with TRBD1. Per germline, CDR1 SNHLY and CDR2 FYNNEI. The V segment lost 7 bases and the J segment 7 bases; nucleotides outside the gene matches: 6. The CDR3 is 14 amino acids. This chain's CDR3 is CASTLDRVNSPLHF. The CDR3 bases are TGTGCCAGCACCCTGGACAGGGTGAATTCACCCCTCCACTTT.